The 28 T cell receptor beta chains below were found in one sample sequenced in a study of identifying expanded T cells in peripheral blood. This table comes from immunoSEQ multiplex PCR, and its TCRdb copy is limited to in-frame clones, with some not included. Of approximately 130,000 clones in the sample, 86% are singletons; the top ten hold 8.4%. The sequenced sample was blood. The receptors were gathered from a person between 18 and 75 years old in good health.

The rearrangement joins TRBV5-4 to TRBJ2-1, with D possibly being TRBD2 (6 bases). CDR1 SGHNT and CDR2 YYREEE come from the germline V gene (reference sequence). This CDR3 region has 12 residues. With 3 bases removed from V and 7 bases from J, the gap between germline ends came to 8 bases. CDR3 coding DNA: TGTGCCAGCAGCTGGGGGGAGAATGAGCAGTTCTTC. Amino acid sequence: CASSWGENEQFF.

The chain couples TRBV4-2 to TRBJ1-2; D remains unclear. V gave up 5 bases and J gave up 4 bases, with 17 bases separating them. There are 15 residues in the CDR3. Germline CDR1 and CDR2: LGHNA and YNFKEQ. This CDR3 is CASSLGNDLVYGYTF. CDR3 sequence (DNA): TGTGCCAGCAGCTTGGGGAATGACCTCGTCTATGGCTACACCTTC.

In DNA, the CDR3 is TGTGCCAGCAGCCATGGTGCGGGTTCTGTCACTGAAGCTTTCTTT. Its protein product is CASSHGAGSVTEAFF. The chain recombines TRBV4-2 with TRBJ1-1; D uncertain. The CDR3 spans 15 residues. Germline lookup yields CDR1 LGHNA and CDR2 YNFKEQ. V shed 3 bases and J shed 4 bases, with 15 bases lying between them.

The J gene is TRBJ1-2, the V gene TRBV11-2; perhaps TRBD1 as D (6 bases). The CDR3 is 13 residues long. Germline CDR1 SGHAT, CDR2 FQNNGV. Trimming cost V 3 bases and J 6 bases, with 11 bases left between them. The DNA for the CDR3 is TGTGCCAGCAGCTTTCGGGCAGGGGATGGCTACACCTTC. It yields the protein CASSFRAGDGYTF.

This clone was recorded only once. The CDR3 DNA is TGTGCCAGCAGCCAATCGACAGGCTCCTACGAGCAGTACTTC. This sequence encodes CASSQSTGSYEQYF. The chain is built from TRBV7-9 and TRBJ2-7; tentative D call: TRBD1 (6 bases). The length of the CDR3 is 14 residues. Looked up from germline, CDR1 is SEHNR and CDR2 is FQNEAQ (reference sequence). Trimming took 5 bases from V and 0 from J, leaving 11 bases between them.

The CDR3 sequence: CASSFARGSSYNEQFF. CDR3 bases: TGCGCCAGCAGCTTTGCTCGGGGGAGCTCCTACAATGAGCAGTTCTTC. The chain joins TRBV5-1 to TRBJ2-1, with D maybe TRBD2 (6 bases). The V gene lost 2 bases and the J gene lost 0 bases, with 12 bases spanning the gap. The germline CDR1 and CDR2 sequences are SGHRS and YFSETQ. This CDR3 spans 16 amino acids.

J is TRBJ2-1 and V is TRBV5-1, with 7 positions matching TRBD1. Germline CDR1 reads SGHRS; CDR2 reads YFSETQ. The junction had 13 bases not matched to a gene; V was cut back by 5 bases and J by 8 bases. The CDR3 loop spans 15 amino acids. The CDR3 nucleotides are TGCGCCAGCAGAACCGGGACAGTGCGTAGCGATGAGCAGTTCTTC. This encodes CASRTGTVRSDEQFF.

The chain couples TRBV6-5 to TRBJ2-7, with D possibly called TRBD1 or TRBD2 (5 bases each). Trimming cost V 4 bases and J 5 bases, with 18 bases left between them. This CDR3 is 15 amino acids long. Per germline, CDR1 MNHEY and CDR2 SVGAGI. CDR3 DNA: TGTGCCAGCAGTTTAGGAGTGGCAGGGACCAACGAGCAGTACTTC. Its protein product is CASSLGVAGTNEQYF.

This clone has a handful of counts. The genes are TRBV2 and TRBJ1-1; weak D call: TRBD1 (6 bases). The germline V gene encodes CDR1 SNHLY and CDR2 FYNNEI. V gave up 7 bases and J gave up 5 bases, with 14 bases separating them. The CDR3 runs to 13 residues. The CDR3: CASIVGARTEAFF. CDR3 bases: TGTGCCAGCATTGTGGGGGCCAGGACTGAAGCTTTCTTT. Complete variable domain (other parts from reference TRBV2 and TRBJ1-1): EPEVTQTPSHQVTQMGQEVILRCVPISNHLYFYWYRQILGQKVEFLVSFYNNEISEKSEIFDDQFSVERPDGSNFTLKIRSTKLEDSAMYFCASIVGARTEAFFGQGTRLTVV.

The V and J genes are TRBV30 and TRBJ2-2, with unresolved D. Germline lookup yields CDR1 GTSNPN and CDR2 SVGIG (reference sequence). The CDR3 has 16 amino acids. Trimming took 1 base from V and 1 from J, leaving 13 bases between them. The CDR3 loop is CAWSGFGPKNTGELFF. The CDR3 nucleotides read TGTGCCTGGAGTGGGTTCGGCCCCAAGAACACCGGGGAGCTGTTTTTT. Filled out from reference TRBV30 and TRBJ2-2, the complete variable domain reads SQTIHQWPATLVQPVGSPLSLECTVEGTSNPNLYWYRQAAGRGLQLLFYSVGIGQISSEVPQNLSASRPQDRQFILSSKKLLLSDSGFYLCAWSGFGPKNTGELFFGEGSRLTVL.

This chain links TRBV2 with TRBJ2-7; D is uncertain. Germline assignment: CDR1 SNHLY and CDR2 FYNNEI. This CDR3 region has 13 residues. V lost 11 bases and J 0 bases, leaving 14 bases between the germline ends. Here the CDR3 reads CASRLTISYEQYF. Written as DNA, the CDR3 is TGTGCCTCTCGACTCACGATCTCCTACGAGCAGTACTTC.

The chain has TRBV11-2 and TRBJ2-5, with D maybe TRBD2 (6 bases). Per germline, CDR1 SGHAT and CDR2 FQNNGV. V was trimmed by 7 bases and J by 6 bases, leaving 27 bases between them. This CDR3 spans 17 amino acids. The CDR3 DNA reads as TGTGCCAGCACCGAGAGTGTAGCGGCGGGGTTTGGGAAGACCCAGTACTTC. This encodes CASTESVAAGFGKTQYF.

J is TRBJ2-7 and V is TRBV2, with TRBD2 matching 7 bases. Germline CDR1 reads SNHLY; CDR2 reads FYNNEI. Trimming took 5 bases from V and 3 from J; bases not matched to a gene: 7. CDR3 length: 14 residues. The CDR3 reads CASSSGGSLYEQYF. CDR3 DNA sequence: TGTGCCAGCAGTTCTGGCGGGAGCCTCTACGAGCAGTACTTC.

CDR3 DNA sequence: TGTGCCAGTAGACCCAAGGAGATGAGCTCTGGAAACACCATATATTTT. Translated, it gives CASRPKEMSSGNTIYF. The chain combines TRBV19 with TRBJ1-3; D unresolved. From germline, CDR1 is LNHDA and CDR2 SQIVND (reference sequence). The V and J ends lost 6 bases and 0 bases respectively, with 15 bases between them. This CDR3 comprises 16 residues.

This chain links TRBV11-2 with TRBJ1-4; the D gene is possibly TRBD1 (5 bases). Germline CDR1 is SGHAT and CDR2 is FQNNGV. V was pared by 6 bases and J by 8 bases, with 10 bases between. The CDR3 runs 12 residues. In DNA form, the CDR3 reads TGTGCCAGCAGTCGAGGGGACGAAAAACTGTTTTTT. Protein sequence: CASSRGDEKLFF.

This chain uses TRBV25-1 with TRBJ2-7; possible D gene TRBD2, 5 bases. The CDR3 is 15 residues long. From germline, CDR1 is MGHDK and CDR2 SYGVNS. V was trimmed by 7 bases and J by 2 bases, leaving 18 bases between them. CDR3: CASTPKDGNTYEQYF. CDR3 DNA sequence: TGTGCCAGCACTCCTAAGGACGGGAACACCTACGAGCAGTACTTC.

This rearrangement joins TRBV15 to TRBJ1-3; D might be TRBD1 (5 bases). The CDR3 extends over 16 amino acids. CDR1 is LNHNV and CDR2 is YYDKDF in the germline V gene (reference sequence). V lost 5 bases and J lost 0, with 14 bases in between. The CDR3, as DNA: TGTGCCACCAGCCCTGGACCCGGACACTCTGGAAACACCATATATTTT. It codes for CATSPGPGHSGNTIYF.

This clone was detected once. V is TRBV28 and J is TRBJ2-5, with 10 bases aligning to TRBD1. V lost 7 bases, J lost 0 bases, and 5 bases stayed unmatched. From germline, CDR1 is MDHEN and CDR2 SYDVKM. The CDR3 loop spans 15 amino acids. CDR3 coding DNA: TGTGCCAGCACCACGACAGGGGGCCACCAAGAGACCCAGTACTTC. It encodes CASTTTGGHQETQYF.

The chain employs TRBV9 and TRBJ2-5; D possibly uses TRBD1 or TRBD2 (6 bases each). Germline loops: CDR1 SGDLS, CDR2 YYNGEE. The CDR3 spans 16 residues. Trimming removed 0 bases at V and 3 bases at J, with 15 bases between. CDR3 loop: CASSVATGSGEETQYF. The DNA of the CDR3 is TGTGCCAGCAGCGTAGCTACAGGGTCGGGGGAAGAGACCCAGTACTTC.

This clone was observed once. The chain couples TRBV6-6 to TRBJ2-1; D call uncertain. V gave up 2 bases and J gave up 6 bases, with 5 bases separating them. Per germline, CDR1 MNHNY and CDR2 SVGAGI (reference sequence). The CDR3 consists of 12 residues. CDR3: CASSYTGNEQFF. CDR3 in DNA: TGTGCCAGCAGTTACACCGGCAATGAGCAGTTCTTC.

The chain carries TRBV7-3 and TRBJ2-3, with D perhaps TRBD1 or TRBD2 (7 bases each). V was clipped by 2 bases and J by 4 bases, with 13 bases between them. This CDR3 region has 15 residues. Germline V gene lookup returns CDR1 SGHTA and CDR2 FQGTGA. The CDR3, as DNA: TGTGCCAGCAGCTTACAGGGGGGGCCCGCAGATACGCAGTATTTT. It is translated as CASSLQGGPADTQYF.

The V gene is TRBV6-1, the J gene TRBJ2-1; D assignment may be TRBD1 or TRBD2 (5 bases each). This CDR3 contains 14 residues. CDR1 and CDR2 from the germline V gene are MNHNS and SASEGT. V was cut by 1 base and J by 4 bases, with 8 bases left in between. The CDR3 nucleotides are TGTGCCAGCAGTGAAGGGGGGAGTTACAATGAGCAGTTCTTC. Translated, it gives CASSEGGSYNEQFF.

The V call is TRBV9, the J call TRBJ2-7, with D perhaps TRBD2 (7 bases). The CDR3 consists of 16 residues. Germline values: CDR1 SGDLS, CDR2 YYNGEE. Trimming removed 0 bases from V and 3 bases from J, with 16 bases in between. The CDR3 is CASSVEGGLGVYEQYF. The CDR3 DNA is TGTGCCAGCAGCGTAGAGGGGGGGCTCGGGGTCTACGAGCAGTACTTC.

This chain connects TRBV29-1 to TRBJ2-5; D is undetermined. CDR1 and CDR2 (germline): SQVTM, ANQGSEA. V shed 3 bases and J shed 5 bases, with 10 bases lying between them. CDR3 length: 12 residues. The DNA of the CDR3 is TGCAGCGTTGATTGGGATTTTGAGACCCAGTACTTC. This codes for CSVDWDFETQYF.

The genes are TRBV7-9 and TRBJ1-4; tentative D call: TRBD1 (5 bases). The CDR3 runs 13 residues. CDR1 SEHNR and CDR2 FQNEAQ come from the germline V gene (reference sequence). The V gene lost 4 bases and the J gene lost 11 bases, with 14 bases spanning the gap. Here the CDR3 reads CASSSGLWGKLFF. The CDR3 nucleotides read TGTGCCAGCAGCTCGGGACTCTGGGGGAAACTGTTTTTT.

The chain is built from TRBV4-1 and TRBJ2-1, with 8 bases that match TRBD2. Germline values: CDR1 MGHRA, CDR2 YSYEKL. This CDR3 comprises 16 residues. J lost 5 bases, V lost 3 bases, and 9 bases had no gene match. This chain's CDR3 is CASSHTPSGLDNEQFF. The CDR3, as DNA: TGCGCCAGCAGCCACACCCCTAGCGGGCTGGACAATGAGCAGTTCTTC.

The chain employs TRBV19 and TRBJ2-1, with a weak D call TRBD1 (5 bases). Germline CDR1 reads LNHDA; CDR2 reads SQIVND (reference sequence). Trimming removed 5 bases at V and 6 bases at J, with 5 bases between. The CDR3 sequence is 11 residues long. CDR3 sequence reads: CASSQGNEQFF. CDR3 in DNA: TGTGCCAGTAGTCAGGGCAATGAGCAGTTCTTC.

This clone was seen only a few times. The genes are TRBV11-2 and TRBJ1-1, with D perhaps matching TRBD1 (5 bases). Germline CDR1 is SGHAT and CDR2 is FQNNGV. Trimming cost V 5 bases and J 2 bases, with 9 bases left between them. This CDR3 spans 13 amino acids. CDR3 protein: CASSLTGNTEAFF. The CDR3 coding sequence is TGTGCCAGCAGCCTTACAGGAAACACTGAAGCTTTCTTT.